This section outlines one TCR beta chain sequence together with its context. Its antigen remains unidentified. It was cDNA, reverse transcribed from extracted RNA, that served as the sequencing template. The data were produced by immunoSEQ multiplex PCR, yet TCRdb's version contains in-frame clones alone and is incomplete. The repertoire includes 130,000 to 150,000 clones, around 50% of them detected once, and roughly 7.5% sits in the top ten. These data are taken from a study of CD8+ T cells in alopecia areata. Study findings and constraints: Sequences from scalp samples also cover resident alphabeta T cells of normal skin.

Looked up from germline, CDR1 is SNHLY and CDR2 is FYNNEI. CDR3 length: 17 residues. V gave up 2 bases and J gave up 6 bases, with 19 bases separating them. The receptor was isolated from a human donor with alopecia areata. Sample: CD4+ T cells sorted from blood. The rearrangement uses TRBV2 and TRBJ2-2; perhaps TRBD2 as D (5 bases). The CDR3 sequence: CASSELSGRESAGELFF. As DNA, the CDR3 is TGTGCCAGCAGTGAACTCAGCGGAAGGGAGAGCGCCGGGGAGCTGTTTTTT.